Listed below are T cell receptor beta chains from one sample, sequenced in a study of graft-versus-host responses after intestinal transplantation. For these receptors, no antigen is known. This table comes from immunoSEQ multiplex PCR, and its TCRdb copy is limited to in-frame clones, with some not included. The sample yields around 97,000 clones, just over 90% seen once. Material: unstimulated CD8+ T cells sorted from spleen or lymph node cells, obtained before intestinal transplant. The origin of the receptors is a human donor who received an intestinal transplant. The CDR3 runs from the conserved cysteine through the conserved F or W. The D gene is left open where the match is weak. Expanded clones get a size class; other rows say once, few or many, or leave the size out.

D: .; J: TRBJ2-7; size: .; V: TRBV19; CDR3: CASIPYEQYF; DNA: TGTGCCAGTATCCCTTACGAGCAGTACTTC
D: .; J: TRBJ1-4; size: few; V: TRBV11-2; CDR3: CASRGAGGEKLFF; DNA: TGTGCCAGCCGGGGGGCAGGCGGGGAAAAACTGTTTTTT
D: .; J: TRBJ2-2; size: .; V: TRBV27; CDR3: CATFHLNTGELFF; DNA: TGTGCCACGTTTCATCTGAACACCGGGGAGCTGTTTTTT
D: .; J: TRBJ1-5; size: .; V: TRBV6-1; CDR3: CASSTLYSNQPQHF; DNA: TGTGCCAGCAGTACACTGTATAGCAATCAGCCCCAGCATTTT
D: .; J: TRBJ2-2; size: .; V: TRBV28; CDR3: CASSFFGELFF; DNA: TGTGCCAGCAGTTTTTTCGGGGAGCTGTTTTTT
D: TRBD1; J: TRBJ1-1; size: once; V: TRBV7-9; CDR3: CASCRGWDTEAFF; DNA: TGTGCCAGCTGCAGGGGGTGGGACACTGAAGCTTTCTTT
D: .; J: TRBJ1-2; size: .; V: TRBV9; CDR3: CASSVEGDNFYGYTF; DNA: TGTGCCAGCAGCGTAGAGGGGGACAATTTCTATGGCTACACCTTC
D: .; J: TRBJ2-7; size: .; V: TRBV11-2; CDR3: CASSLAVEPDEQYF; DNA: TGTGCCAGCAGCTTAGCGGTGGAACCGGACGAGCAGTACTTC
D: .; J: TRBJ1-2; size: .; V: TRBV5-6; CDR3: CASSIGQLLYGYTF; DNA: TGTGCCAGCAGCATAGGACAGTTGCTCTATGGCTACACCTTC
D: .; J: TRBJ2-7; size: .; V: TRBV27; CDR3: CASSFGGQGYEQYF; DNA: TGTGCCAGCAGTTTTGGCGGGCAGGGCTACGAGCAGTACTTC
D: .; J: TRBJ2-3; size: .; V: TRBV28; CDR3: CASSKGADTQYF; DNA: TGTGCCAGCAGTAAGGGGGCAGATACGCAGTATTTT
D: .; J: TRBJ2-3; size: .; V: TRBV18; CDR3: CASSPPGDNDRTDTQYF; DNA: TGTGCCAGCTCACCACCCGGGGACAACGACCGCACAGATACGCAGTATTTT
D: .; J: TRBJ2-2; size: .; V: TRBV5-4; CDR3: CASSLQTGELFF; DNA: TGTGCCAGCAGCTTGCAGACCGGGGAGCTGTTTTTT
D: TRBD2; J: TRBJ2-5; size: few; V: TRBV5-6; CDR3: CASSLAGAGGPETQYF; DNA: TGTGCCAGCAGCTTGGCCGGGGCGGGGGGGCCAGAGACCCAGTACTTC
D: .; J: TRBJ2-7; size: .; V: TRBV4-1; CDR3: CASSQVTQRWEQYF; DNA: TGCGCCAGCAGCCAAGTTACACAGAGGTGGGAGCAGTACTTC
D: .; J: TRBJ1-1; size: .; V: TRBV9; CDR3: CASSAADRSNTEAFF; DNA: TGTGCCAGCAGCGCAGCGGACAGATCGAACACTGAAGCTTTCTTT
D: TRBD1; J: TRBJ1-1; size: .; V: TRBV11-2; CDR3: CAAGGGSGNTEAFF; DNA: TGTGCCGCAGGGGGCGGATCAGGTAACACTGAAGCTTTCTTT
D: .; J: TRBJ2-7; size: .; V: TRBV6-1; CDR3: CASSSDVYEQYF; DNA: TGTGCCAGCAGTTCTGACGTCTACGAGCAGTACTTC
D: TRBD1; J: TRBJ2-1; size: .; V: TRBV11-2; CDR3: CASSSEGQGGLYNEQFF; DNA: TGTGCCAGCAGCTCAGAGGGACAGGGAGGACTCTACAATGAGCAGTTCTTC
D: .; J: TRBJ2-3; size: .; V: TRBV9; CDR3: CASGESATGTDTQYF; DNA: TGTGCCAGCGGGGAATCGGCCACGGGAACAGATACGCAGTATTTT
D: .; J: TRBJ1-2; size: .; V: TRBV6-1; CDR3: CASSEVERGSPNYGYTF; DNA: TGTGCCAGCAGTGAGGTGGAGCGGGGCAGCCCTAACTATGGCTACACCTTC
D: .; J: TRBJ1-2; size: .; V: TRBV11-2; CDR3: CASSLYPPLAGFGAYGYTF; DNA: TGTGCCAGCAGCTTATACCCCCCCTTGGCAGGATTTGGGGCCTATGGCTACACCTTC
D: TRBD2; J: TRBJ2-1; size: few; V: TRBV6-1; CDR3: CASSELAGVNEQFF; DNA: TGTGCCAGCAGTGAACTAGCGGGGGTCAATGAGCAGTTCTTC
D: .; J: TRBJ2-5; size: .; V: TRBV7-9; CDR3: CASSLYRVGRSPQETQYF; DNA: TGTGCCAGCAGCCTGTACAGGGTCGGGCGTTCCCCTCAAGAGACCCAGTACTTC
D: .; J: TRBJ2-7; size: .; V: TRBV4-1; CDR3: CASSQVSEGDYEQYF; DNA: TGCGCCAGCAGCCAAGTTTCGGAGGGGGACTACGAGCAGTACTTC
D: TRBD1; J: TRBJ1-6; size: few; V: TRBV6-5; CDR3: CASRGMGQGDSPLHF; DNA: TGTGCCAGCAGGGGGATGGGACAGGGAGATTCACCCCTCCACTTT
D: .; J: TRBJ2-1; size: .; V: TRBV7-6; CDR3: CASTQGWSGYNEQFF; DNA: TGTGCCAGCACCCAGGGCTGGTCCGGGTACAATGAGCAGTTCTTC